This is a list of T cell receptor beta chains from one sample in a study of OX40 agonist ivuxolimab in advanced cancers. Generated by immunoSEQ multiplex PCR, the TCRdb table keeps only in-frame clones and is missing some. Seen here are 65,000 to 90,000 clones, roughly 88% observed once, and the top ten hold approximately 5%. Sequences were derived from CD4+ or CD8+ T cells sorted from blood, sampled in a trial of the OX40 agonist ivuxolimab. These receptors all come from an adult with an advanced solid tumor such as melanoma, head and neck, liver or kidney cancer. Both conserved end residues are part of each CDR3. The D gene is left open where the match is weak. A row's size may be missing; if present it is once, few, many or a size class.

j_call | clone_size | d_call | v_call | cdr3_nt | cdr3_aa
TRBJ2-7 | . | . | TRBV7-2 | TGTGCCAGCAGTGATCTATCCCGGGACCCGTCCTACGAGCAGTACTTC | CASSDLSRDPSYEQYF
TRBJ1-2 | . | . | TRBV6-4 | TGTGCCAGCAGTGACAGCTATGGCTACACCTTC | CASSDSYGYTF
TRBJ2-1 | . | TRBD2 | TRBV29-1 | TGCAGCGCGGGCCGAAGCGGGGGGGCGAATGAGCAGTTCTTC | CSAGRSGGANEQFF
TRBJ1-1 | . | . | TRBV9 | TGTGCCAGCAGCACACGTGAAGATCCGGGCGAAGCTTTCTTT | CASSTREDPGEAFF
TRBJ2-3 | . | TRBD2 | TRBV5-4 | TGTGCCAGCAGCCATAGCGGGGGGAGGAGAGATACGCAGTATTTT | CASSHSGGRRDTQYF
TRBJ2-7 | few | TRBD1 | TRBV5-4 | TGTGCCAGCAGCGGACAGGGGGGAAAGTACGAGCAGTACTTC | CASSGQGGKYEQYF
TRBJ1-1 | . | TRBD1 | TRBV18 | TGTGCCAGCTCACCATCAACAGGGGTGAACACTGAAGCTTTCTTT | CASSPSTGVNTEAFF
TRBJ2-5 | . | . | TRBV29-1 | TGCAGCGTTGAAGATTCGGCAGGGGGGGAGACCCAGTACTTC | CSVEDSAGGETQYF
TRBJ1-2 | . | . | TRBV9 | TGTGCCAGCAGCGCAACTAGCGGCTATGGCTACACCTTC | CASSATSGYGYTF
TRBJ1-3 | . | . | TRBV7-9 | TGTGCCAGCAGCTTAGGGGCAGCCACCTCATCAACTGGAAACACCATATATTTT | CASSLGAATSSTGNTIYF
TRBJ2-7 | . | TRBD2 | TRBV5-1 | TGCGCCAGCAGCTTGGGGGGTAGCGGGAGTTCCTACGAGCAGTACTTC | CASSLGGSGSSYEQYF
TRBJ1-3 | . | . | TRBV30 | TGTGCCTGGAGTGTACGGGGACATCGTTACACCATATATTTT | CAWSVRGHRYTIYF
TRBJ1-6 | . | . | TRBV2 | TGTGCCAGCACGTCCAGTCTCTATAATTCACCCCTCCACTTT | CASTSSLYNSPLHF
TRBJ2-6 | few | TRBD2 | TRBV7-2 | TGTGCCAGCAGCTTATCTTCGGGAGGGGACGTCCTGACTTTC | CASSLSSGGDVLTF
TRBJ2-1 | . | TRBD2 | TRBV2 | TGTGCCAGCAGTGAACATAGCGGGGGATACAATGAGCAGCTCTTC | CASSEHSGGYNEQLF
TRBJ2-1 | . | . | TRBV5-8 | TGTGCCAGCAGCTTGCGCGGGAACTCCTACAATGAGCAGTTCTTC | CASSLRGNSYNEQFF
TRBJ2-2 | . | . | TRBV2 | TGTGCCAGCGAATCCAGCCCAGACACCGGGGAGCTGTTTTTT | CASESSPDTGELFF
TRBJ2-7 | . | . | TRBV18 | TGTGCCAGCTCACCGGCACAGCCTACCTACGAGCAGTACTTC | CASSPAQPTYEQYF
TRBJ2-7 | . | TRBD1 | TRBV15 | TGTGCCACCAGCAGAGATTACAGGGGGGACGAGCAGTACTTC | CATSRDYRGDEQYF
TRBJ1-1 | . | TRBD1 | TRBV18 | TGTGCCAGCTCGTCGAGCGGGACAGGGTACGGATCGAACACTGAAGCTTTCTTT | CASSSSGTGYGSNTEAFF
TRBJ1-2 | . | . | TRBV7-9 | . | CASSHRGDHSMATPSATHF
TRBJ2-7 | few | . | TRBV2 | TGTGCCAGCCTGACGTGGGGAGGCTTCAACGAGCAGTACTTC | CASLTWGGFNEQYF
TRBJ1-4 | . | . | TRBV18 | TGTGCCAGCTCACCGGAGGACGGCCACGAAAAACTGTTTTTT | CASSPEDGHEKLFF
TRBJ1-3 | . | . | TRBV2 | TGTGCCAGCAGGGCGGTTGGAAACACCATATATTTT | CASRAVGNTIYF
TRBJ2-5 | . | TRBD2 | TRBV15 | TGTGCCACCAGCACGTCTAGCGGGAGTGGTGGAGAGACCCAGTACTTC | CATSTSSGSGGETQYF
TRBJ1-6 | . | TRBD1 | TRBV7-8 | TGTGCCAGCAGCTATCTCGAGGGGGCAAGTTCACCCCTCCACTTT | CASSYLEGASSPLHF
TRBJ2-5 | . | . | TRBV7-3 | TGTGCCAGCAGCTTACCGGGCAGGCCAGAGACCCAGTACTTC | CASSLPGRPETQYF
TRBJ2-3 | . | TRBD2 | TRBV25-1 | TGTGCCAGCAGCGAGGGGACTAGCGGACGCACAGATACGCAGTATTTT | CASSEGTSGRTDTQYF